The entry below gives a single T cell receptor (beta chain) sequence along with its context. What it recognizes is unknown. It was about 4,000 ng of total RNA that each TCR library used. TCRdb re-called the 5' RACE reads; one entry per CDR3 protein, DNA not given. This table lists 300,000 to 400,000 distinct CDR3 sequences. This sample was included in a study of monozygotic twins with inflammatory bowel disease. Study-wide findings and caveats: Different subtypes (of T cells) could not be told apart from one another.

The CDR3 is made up of 15 amino acids. Germline assignment: CDR1 MDHEN and CDR2 SYDVKM. The V call is TRBV28, the J call TRBJ2-7; the D gene TCRdb calls, TRBD1, cannot be checked with no DNA. Sample: blood. The sequence was obtained from a human donor with ulcerative colitis or Crohn's disease, or a healthy co-twin of an affected twin (not recorded which). The CDR3 reads CASTNGARVPYEQYF.